This is a list of T cell receptor beta chains from one sample in a study of T-cell memory formation after mild COVID-19. TCRdb redid the calling of the 5' RACE reads with MiXCR, one entry per CDR3 protein. This table has 300,000 to 350,000 distinct CDR3 sequences, under 15% appearing once. Sequenced sample: PBMCs or a T cell subset sorted from them (not recorded which). These receptors were obtained from a young man who had mild COVID-19 (a few samples of this study predate the infection). Cell type and time point are not known. The CDR3 runs from the conserved cysteine through the conserved F or W. The D gene is left open where the match is weak. The size entry is marked missing in some rows and otherwise reads once, few, many or a size class.

j_call	clone_size	d_call	v_call	cdr3_aa	cdr3_nt
TRBJ1-1	NA	NA	TRBV3-1	CASGMRGLPNTEAFF	TGTGCCAGCGGTATGAGGGGACTCCCGAACACTGAAGCTTTCTTT
TRBJ2-2	NA	NA	TRBV4-3	CASSQTGTYPGELFF	TGCGCCAGCAGCCAAACTGGGACTTACCCCGGGGAGCTGTTTTTT
TRBJ2-3	few	TRBD1	TRBV4-3	CASSQDSTGASSFTDTQYF	TGCGCCAGCAGCCAAGATTCGACAGGGGCATCGTCCTTCACAGATACGCAGTATTTT
TRBJ2-2	many	NA	TRBV29-1	CSVEMVGTGELFF	TGCAGCGTTGAAATGGTTGGCACCGGGGAGCTGTTTTTT
TRBJ2-2	few	NA	TRBV7-7	CASSLSMADANTGELFF	TGTGCCAGCAGCTTATCTATGGCGGACGCGAACACCGGGGAGCTGTTTTTT
TRBJ2-5	NA	NA	TRBV9	CASSAGTFSETQYF	TGTGCCAGCAGCGCCGGGACATTCAGCGAGACCCAGTACTTC
TRBJ2-7	NA	NA	TRBV5-1	CASSLSDEQYF	TGCGCCAGCAGCTTGTCCGACGAGCAGTACTTC
TRBJ2-7	NA	NA	TRBV18	CASSPEGSSEQYF	TGTGCCAGCTCACCAGAGGGGTCCTCCGAGCAGTACTTC
TRBJ1-2	NA	NA	TRBV29-1	CSVEDLGFGYTF	TGCAGCGTTGAAGATCTCGGGTTTGGCTACACCTTC
TRBJ1-2	NA	NA	TRBV20-1	CSARGSNYGYTF	TGCAGTGCTAGAGGCAGTAACTATGGCTACACCTTC
TRBJ1-1	few	NA	TRBV6-6	CASSATDTEAFF	TGTGCCAGCAGCGCGACAGACACTGAAGCTTTCTTT
TRBJ2-7	NA	TRBD1	TRBV20-1	CSARDRVGSYEQYF	TGCAGTGCTAGGGACAGGGTCGGATCCTACGAGCAGTACTTC
TRBJ1-1	few	TRBD1	TRBV5-1	CASSSGQGLEAFF	TGCGCCAGCAGCTCGGGACAGGGGTTAGAAGCTTTCTTT
TRBJ2-3	many	NA	TRBV5-1	CASSSRASVTDTQYF	TGCGCCAGCAGCTCGCGGGCATCTGTGACAGATACGCAGTATTTT
TRBJ2-5	NA	NA	TRBV18	CASSRFHAAGSQETQYF	TGTGCCAGCTCACGATTTCACGCCGCGGGGTCCCAAGAGACCCAGTACTTC
TRBJ2-6	few	NA	TRBV7-2	CASSSGEGGANVLTF	TGTGCCAGCAGCTCAGGGGAGGGCGGGGCCAACGTCCTGACTTTC
TRBJ2-2	few	NA	TRBV4-3	CASRLYTGELFF	TGCGCCTCGCGGTTGTACACCGGGGAGCTGTTTTTT
TRBJ1-5	once	NA	TRBV4-1	CASSQVITRENQPQHF	TGCGCCAGCAGCCAAGTCATCACCAGGGAGAATCAGCCCCAGCATTTT
TRBJ2-3	few	TRBD2	TRBV20-1	CSATSGPRADTQYF	TGCAGTGCTACTAGCGGCCCTCGGGCAGATACGCAGTATTTT
TRBJ1-5	NA	NA	TRBV6-5	CASRSSLRVHQPQHF	TGTGCCAGCAGATCCTCCCTCAGGGTCCATCAGCCCCAGCATTTT
TRBJ1-5	NA	NA	TRBV18	CASSPNTGADQPQHF	TGTGCCAGCTCACCCAACACCGGAGCCGATCAGCCCCAGCATTTT
TRBJ2-5	NA	TRBD2	TRBV7-2	CASSLTASGVETQYF	TGTGCCAGCAGCTTAACGGCTAGCGGGGTAGAGACCCAGTACTTC
TRBJ1-2	few	NA	TRBV28	CATDVKGAGGHGYTF	TGTGCCACCGACGTAAAAGGCGCGGGCGGTCATGGCTACACCTTC
TRBJ2-2	NA	NA	TRBV7-8	CASSHVLSGELFF	TGTGCCAGCAGCCACGTACTTTCCGGGGAGCTGTTTTTT
TRBJ2-6	many	NA	TRBV7-9	CASGSGSGANVLTF	TGTGCCAGCGGCTCGGGTTCTGGGGCCAACGTCCTGACTTTC
TRBJ2-7	NA	NA	TRBV6-2/TRBV6-3	CASRGLTYEQYF	TGTGCCAGCAGGGGCTTAACATACGAGCAGTACTTC
TRBJ2-5	NA	NA	TRBV25-1	CASSRTSRDGETQYF	TGTGCCAGCAGTCGCACGTCGAGGGATGGGGAGACCCAGTACTTC
TRBJ1-2	NA	NA	TRBV12-3/TRBV12-4	CASSFGRSYGYTF	TGTGCCAGCAGTTTTGGTCGGAGCTATGGCTACACCTTC
TRBJ2-5	few	NA	TRBV12-3/TRBV12-4	CASRLGPPQETQYF	TGTGCCAGCAGATTGGGGCCTCCGCAAGAGACCCAGTACTTC
TRBJ2-3	NA	NA	TRBV4-2	CASSHSFGGGARDTQYF	TGTGCCAGCAGCCACTCCTTTGGTGGGGGGGCCAGGGATACGCAGTATTTT
TRBJ2-7	NA	NA	TRBV2	CASSFVNPYEQYF	TGTGCCAGCAGTTTCGTCAACCCCTACGAGCAGTACTTC
TRBJ1-2	NA	NA	TRBV15	CATGDGLLYGYTF	TGTGCCACCGGAGATGGTTTACTCTATGGCTACACCTTC
TRBJ1-3	NA	NA	TRBV28	CASNLAGASGNTIYF	TGTGCCAGCAACCTAGCAGGGGCCTCTGGAAACACCATATATTTT
TRBJ1-6	many	TRBD1	TRBV11-2	CASSLDRVNSPLHF	TGTGCCAGCAGCTTGGACAGGGTTAATTCACCCCTCCACTTT
TRBJ1-1	few	NA	TRBV2	CASTPNTEAFF	TGTGCCAGCACACCGAACACTGAAGCTTTCTTT
TRBJ2-1	many	TRBD2	TRBV4-2	CASSLSTGTSGGDEQFF	TGTGCCAGCAGCCTCTCAACCGGGACTAGCGGGGGTGATGAGCAGTTCTTC
TRBJ1-2	few	NA	TRBV6-2/TRBV6-3	CASSPSIREYGYTF	TGTGCCAGCAGTCCTAGCATTCGAGAGTATGGCTACACCTTC
TRBJ2-5	NA	NA	TRBV5-1	CASSPATGETQYF	TGCGCCAGCAGCCCTGCTACGGGGGAGACCCAGTACTTC
TRBJ2-2	few	TRBD1	TRBV4-3	CASSQGPGQAPGELFF	TGCGCCAGCAGCCAAGGACCGGGACAGGCGCCCGGGGAGCTGTTTTTT
TRBJ2-5	NA	NA	TRBV9	CASSVAGQTQETQYF	TGTGCCAGCAGCGTAGCTGGGCAGACCCAAGAGACCCAGTACTTC
TRBJ2-5	few	TRBD2	TRBV10-3	CAISEFLAGDQETQYF	TGTGCCATCAGTGAGTTCCTAGCGGGGGACCAAGAGACCCAGTACTTC
TRBJ2-3	NA	NA	TRBV18	CASSLRDTYTDTQYF	TGTGCCAGCTCCCTTAGGGACACCTACACAGATACGCAGTATTTT